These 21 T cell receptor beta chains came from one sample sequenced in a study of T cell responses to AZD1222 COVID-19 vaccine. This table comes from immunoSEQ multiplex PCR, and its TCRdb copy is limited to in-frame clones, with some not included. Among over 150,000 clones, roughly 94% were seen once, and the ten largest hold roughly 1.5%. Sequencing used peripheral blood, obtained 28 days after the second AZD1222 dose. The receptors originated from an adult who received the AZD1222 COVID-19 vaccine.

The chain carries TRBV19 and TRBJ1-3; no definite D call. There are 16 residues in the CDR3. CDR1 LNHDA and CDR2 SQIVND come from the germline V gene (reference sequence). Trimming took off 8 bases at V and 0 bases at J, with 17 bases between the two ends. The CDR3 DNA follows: TGTGCCAGTGGTAAATTGGGCGAGGGCTCTGGAAACACCATATATTTT. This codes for CASGKLGEGSGNTIYF. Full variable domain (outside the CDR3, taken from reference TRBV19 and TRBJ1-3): DGGITQSPKYLFRKEGQNVTLSCEQNLNHDAMYWYRQDPGQGLRLIYYSQIVNDFQKGDIAEGYSVSREKKESFPLTVTSAQKNPTAFYLCASGKLGEGSGNTIYFGEGSWLTVV.

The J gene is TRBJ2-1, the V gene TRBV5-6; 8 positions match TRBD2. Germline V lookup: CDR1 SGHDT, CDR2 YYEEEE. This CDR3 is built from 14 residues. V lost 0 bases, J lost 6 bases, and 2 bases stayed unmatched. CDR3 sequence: CASSLGRGVNEQFF. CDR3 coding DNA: TGTGCCAGCAGCTTGGGGCGGGGGGTCAATGAGCAGTTCTTC. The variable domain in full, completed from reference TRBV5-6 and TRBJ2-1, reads DAGVTQSPTHLIKTRGQQVTLRCSPKSGHDTVSWYQQALGQGPQFIFQYYEEEERQRGNFPDRFSGHQFPNYSSELNVNALLLGDSALYLCASSLGRGVNEQFFGPGTRLTVL.

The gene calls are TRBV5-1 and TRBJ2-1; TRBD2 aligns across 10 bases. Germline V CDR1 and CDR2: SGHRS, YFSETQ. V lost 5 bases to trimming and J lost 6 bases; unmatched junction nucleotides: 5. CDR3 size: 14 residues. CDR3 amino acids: CASRLAGACNEQFF. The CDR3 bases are TGCGCCAGCAGGCTAGCGGGAGCGTGCAATGAGCAGTTCTTC.

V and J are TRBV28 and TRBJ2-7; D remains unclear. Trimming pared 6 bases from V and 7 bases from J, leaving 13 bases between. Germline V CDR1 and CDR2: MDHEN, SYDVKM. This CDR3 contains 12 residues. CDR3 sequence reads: CASSRQVGEQYF. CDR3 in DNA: TGTGCCAGCAGCCGTCAAGTGGGGGAGCAGTACTTC.

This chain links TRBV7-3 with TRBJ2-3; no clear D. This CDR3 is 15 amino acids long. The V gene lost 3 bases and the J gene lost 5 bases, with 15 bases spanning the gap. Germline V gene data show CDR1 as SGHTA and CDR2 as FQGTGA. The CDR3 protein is CASSLGGSLGDTQYF. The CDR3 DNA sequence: TGTGCCAGCAGCTTGGGTGGATCCTTAGGAGATACGCAGTATTTT.

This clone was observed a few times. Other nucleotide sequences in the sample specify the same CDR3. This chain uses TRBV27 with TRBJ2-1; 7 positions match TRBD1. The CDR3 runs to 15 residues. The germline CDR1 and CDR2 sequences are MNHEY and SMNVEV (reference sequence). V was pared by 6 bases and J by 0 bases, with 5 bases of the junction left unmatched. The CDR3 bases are TGTGCCAGCAGGCTAGGGGGCAGCTCCTACAATGAGCAGTTCTTC. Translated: CASRLGGSSYNEQFF.

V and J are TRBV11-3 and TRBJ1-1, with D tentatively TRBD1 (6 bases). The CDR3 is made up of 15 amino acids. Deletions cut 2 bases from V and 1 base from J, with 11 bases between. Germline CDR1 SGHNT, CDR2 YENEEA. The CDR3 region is CASSLSDSQNTEAFF. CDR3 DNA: TGTGCCAGCAGCTTATCGGACAGTCAGAACACTGAAGCTTTCTTT. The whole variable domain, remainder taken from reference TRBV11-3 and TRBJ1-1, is EAGVVQSPRYKIIEKKQPVAFWCNPISGHNTLYWYLQNLGQGPELLIRYENEEAVDDSQLPKDRFSAERLKGVDSTLKIQPAELGDSAVYLCASSLSDSQNTEAFFGQGTRLTVV.

The CDR3 is CASSLGGSSLFNEQFF. In DNA, the CDR3 is TGCGCCAGCAGCTTGGGCGGGAGCAGTCTTTTCAATGAGCAGTTCTTC. V gene TRBV5-1 combines with J gene TRBJ2-1; 7 bases line up with TRBD2. Germline-derived CDR1 and CDR2 are SGHRS and YFSETQ. The CDR3 contains 16 residues. V dropped 0 bases and J dropped 6; count of bases not matched to a gene: 9.

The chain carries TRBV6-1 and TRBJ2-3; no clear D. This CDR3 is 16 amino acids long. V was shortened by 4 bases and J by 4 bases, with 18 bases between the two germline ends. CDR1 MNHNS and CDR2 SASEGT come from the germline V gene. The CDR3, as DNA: TGTGCCAGCAGTGGTGAGAATCATTTACAATCAGATACGCAGTATTTT. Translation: CASSGENHLQSDTQYF.

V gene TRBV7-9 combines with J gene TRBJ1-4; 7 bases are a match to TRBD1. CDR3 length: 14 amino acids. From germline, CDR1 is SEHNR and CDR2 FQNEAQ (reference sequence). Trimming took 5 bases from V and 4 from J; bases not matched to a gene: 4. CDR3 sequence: CASSTRDSNEKLFF. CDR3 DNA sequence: TGTGCCAGCAGCACTCGGGACAGTAATGAAAAACTGTTTTTT. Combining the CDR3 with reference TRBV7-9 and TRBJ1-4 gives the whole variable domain DTGVSQNPRHKITKRGQNVTFRCDPISEHNRLYWYRQTLGQGPEFLTYFQNEAQLEKSRLLSDRFSAERPKGSFSTLEIQRTEQGDSAMYLCASSTRDSNEKLFFGSGTQLSVL.

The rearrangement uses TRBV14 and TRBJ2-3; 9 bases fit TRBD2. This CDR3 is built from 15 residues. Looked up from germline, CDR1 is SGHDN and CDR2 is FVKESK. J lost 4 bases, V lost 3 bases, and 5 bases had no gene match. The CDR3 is CASSHLAGSPDTQYF. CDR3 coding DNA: TGTGCCAGCAGCCATCTAGCGGGGAGCCCAGATACGCAGTATTTT.

The DNA of the CDR3 is TGTGCCAGCAGTTTCGGTGGTCGCAATCAGCCCCAGCATTTT. This gives the protein CASSFGGRNQPQHF. The chain is built from TRBV27 and TRBJ1-5, with no clear D. Per germline, CDR1 MNHEY and CDR2 SMNVEV (reference sequence). CDR3 length: 14 amino acids. Trimming took off 3 bases at V and 2 bases at J, with 8 bases between the two ends.

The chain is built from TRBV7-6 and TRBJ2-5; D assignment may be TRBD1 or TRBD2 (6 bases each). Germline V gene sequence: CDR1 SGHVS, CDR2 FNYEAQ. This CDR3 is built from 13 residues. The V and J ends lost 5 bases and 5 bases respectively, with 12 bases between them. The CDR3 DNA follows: TGTGCCAGCAGCCCTATGGGGGGCGAGACCCAGTACTTC. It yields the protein CASSPMGGETQYF.

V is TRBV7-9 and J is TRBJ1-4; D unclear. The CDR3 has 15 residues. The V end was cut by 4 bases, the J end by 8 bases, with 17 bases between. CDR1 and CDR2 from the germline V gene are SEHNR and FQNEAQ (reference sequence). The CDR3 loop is CASSSITGYGEKLFF. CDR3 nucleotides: TGTGCCAGCAGCTCAATAACGGGGTACGGCGAAAAACTGTTTTTT.

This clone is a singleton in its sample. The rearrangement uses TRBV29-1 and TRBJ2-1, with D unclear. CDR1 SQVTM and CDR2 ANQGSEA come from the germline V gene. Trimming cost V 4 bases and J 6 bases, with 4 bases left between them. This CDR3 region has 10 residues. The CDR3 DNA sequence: TGCAGCGTTGGGACCAATGAGCAGTTCTTC. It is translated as CSVGTNEQFF.

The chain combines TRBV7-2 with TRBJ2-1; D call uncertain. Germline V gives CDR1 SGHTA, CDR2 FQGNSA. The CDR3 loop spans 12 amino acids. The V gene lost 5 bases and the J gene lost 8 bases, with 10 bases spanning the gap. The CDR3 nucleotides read TGTGCCAGCAGCGCTAGATTCTATGAGCAGTTCTTC. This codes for CASSARFYEQFF.

CDR3 sequence: CASSFRGAGDTIYF. CDR3 coding DNA: TGTGCCAGCAGCTTCCGGGGGGCAGGCGACACCATATATTTT. The V call is TRBV11-2, the J call TRBJ1-3; tentatively, D is TRBD1 (6 bases). The germline gives CDR1 SGHAT, CDR2 FQNNGV. Between the trimmed V and J ends, which lost 3 bases and 8 bases, there was a span of 14 bases. The CDR3 covers 14 residues.

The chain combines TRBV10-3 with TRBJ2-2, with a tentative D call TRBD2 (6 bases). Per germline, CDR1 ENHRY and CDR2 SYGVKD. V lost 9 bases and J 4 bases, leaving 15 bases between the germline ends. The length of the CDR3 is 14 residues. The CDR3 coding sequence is TGTGCCATTTCGGGGACTGGGGGCACCGGGGAGCTGTTTTTT. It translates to CAISGTGGTGELFF.

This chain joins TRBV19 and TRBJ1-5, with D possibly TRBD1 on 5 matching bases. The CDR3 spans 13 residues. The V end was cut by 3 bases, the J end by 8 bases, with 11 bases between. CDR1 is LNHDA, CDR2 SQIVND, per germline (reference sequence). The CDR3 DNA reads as TGTGCCAGTAGTATCGGCAGGGTGGAGCCCCAGCATTTT. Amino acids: CASSIGRVEPQHF.

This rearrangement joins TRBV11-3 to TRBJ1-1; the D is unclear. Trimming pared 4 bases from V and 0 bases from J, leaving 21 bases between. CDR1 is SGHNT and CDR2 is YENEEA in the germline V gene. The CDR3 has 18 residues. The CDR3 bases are TGTGCCAGCAGCTCCCGGGGTTGGCAGGAAGAACTGAACACTGAAGCTTTCTTT. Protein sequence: CASSSRGWQEELNTEAFF.

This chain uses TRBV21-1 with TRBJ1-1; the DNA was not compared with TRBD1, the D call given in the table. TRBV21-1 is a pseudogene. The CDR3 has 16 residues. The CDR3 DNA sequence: TGTGCCAGCAACATTATCGTGGCAGGGGGCTTCACTGAAGCTTTCTTT. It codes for CASNIIVAGGFTEAFF.